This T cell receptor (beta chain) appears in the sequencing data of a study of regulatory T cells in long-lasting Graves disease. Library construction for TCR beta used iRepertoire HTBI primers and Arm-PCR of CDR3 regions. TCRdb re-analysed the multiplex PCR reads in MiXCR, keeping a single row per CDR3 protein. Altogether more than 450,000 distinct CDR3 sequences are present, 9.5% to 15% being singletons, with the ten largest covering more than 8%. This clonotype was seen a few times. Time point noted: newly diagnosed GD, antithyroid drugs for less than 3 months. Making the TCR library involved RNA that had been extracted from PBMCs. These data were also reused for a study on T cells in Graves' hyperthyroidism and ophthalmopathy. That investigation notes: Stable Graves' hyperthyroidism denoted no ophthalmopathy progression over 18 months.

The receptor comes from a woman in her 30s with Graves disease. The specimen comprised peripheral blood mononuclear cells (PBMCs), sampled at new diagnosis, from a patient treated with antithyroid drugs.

The CDR3 reads CASSESSSADTGELFF. CDR3 nucleotide sequence: TGTGCCAGCAGTGAATCATCTAGCGCGGACACCGGGGAGCTGTTTTTT. This rearrangement joins TRBV6-2 or TRBV6-3 to TRBJ2-2; D may be TRBD2 (6 bases). Germline CDR1 is MNHEY and CDR2 is SVGEGT. V was trimmed by 5 bases and J by 3 bases, leaving 16 bases between them. This CDR3 comprises 16 residues.